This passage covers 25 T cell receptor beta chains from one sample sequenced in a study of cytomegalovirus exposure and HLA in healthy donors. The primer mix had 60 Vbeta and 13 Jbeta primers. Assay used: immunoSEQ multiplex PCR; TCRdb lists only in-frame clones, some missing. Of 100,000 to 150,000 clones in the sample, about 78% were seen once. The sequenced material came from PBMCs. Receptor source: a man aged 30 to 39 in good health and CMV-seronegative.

The CDR3 region is CASSPQDRGPAFF. Written as DNA, the CDR3 is TGTGCCAGCTCACCTCAGGACAGGGGACCAGCTTTCTTT. J is TRBJ1-1 and V is TRBV18, with 9 bases fitting TRBD1. J was trimmed by 10 bases and V by 3 bases; bases with no gene match: 6. CDR3 size: 13 residues. CDR1 KGHSH and CDR2 LQKENI come from the germline V gene.

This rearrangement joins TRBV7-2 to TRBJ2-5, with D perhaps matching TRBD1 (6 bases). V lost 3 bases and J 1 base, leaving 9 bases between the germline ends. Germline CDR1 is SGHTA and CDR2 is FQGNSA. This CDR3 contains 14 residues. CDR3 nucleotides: TGTGCCAGCAGCTTTGGGGGCAGCCAAGAGACCCAGTACTTC. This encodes CASSFGGSQETQYF.

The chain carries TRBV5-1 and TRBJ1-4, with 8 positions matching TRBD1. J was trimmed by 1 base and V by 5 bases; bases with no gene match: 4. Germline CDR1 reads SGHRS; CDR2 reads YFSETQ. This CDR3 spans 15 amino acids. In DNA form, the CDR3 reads TGCGCCAGCAGACGACAGGGGCAAACTAATGAAAAACTGTTTTTT. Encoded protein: CASRRQGQTNEKLFF.

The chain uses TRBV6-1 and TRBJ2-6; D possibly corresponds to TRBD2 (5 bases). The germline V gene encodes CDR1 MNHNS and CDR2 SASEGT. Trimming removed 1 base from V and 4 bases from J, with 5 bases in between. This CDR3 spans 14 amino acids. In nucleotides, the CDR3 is TGTGCCAGCAGTGAAGGAGGGGGGGCCAACGTCCTGACTTTC. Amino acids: CASSEGGGANVLTF.

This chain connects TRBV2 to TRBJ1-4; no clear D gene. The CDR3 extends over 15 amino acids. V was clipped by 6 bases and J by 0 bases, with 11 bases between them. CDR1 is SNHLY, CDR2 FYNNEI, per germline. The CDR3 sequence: CASSGLVATNEKLFF. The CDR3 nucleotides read TGTGCCAGCAGCGGGTTAGTTGCAACTAATGAAAAACTGTTTTTT.

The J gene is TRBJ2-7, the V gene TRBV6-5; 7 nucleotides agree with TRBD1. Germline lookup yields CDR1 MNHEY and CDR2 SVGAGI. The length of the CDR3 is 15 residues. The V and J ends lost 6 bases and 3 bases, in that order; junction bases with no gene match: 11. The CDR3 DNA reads TGTGCCAGCAGCCGGGCTTTGGGACAGCACTACGAGCAGTACTTC. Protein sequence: CASSRALGQHYEQYF.

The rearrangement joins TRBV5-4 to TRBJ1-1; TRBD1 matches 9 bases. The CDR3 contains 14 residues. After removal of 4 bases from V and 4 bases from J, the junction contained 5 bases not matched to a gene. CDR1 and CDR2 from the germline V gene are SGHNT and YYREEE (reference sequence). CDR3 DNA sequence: TGTGCCAGCAGCCGGGACAGGGCGAGCACTGAAGCTTTCTTT. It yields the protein CASSRDRASTEAFF.

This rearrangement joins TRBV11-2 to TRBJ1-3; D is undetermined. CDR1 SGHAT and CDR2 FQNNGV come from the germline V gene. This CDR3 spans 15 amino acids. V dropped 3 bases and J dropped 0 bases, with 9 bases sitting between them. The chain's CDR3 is CASSLDWYSGNTIYF. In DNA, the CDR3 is TGTGCCAGCAGCTTGGACTGGTACTCTGGAAACACCATATATTTT.

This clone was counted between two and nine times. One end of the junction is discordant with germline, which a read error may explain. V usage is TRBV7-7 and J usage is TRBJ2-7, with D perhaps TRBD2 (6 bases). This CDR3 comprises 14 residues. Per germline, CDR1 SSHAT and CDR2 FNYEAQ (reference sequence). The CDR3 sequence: CASSLEVRGGEQYF. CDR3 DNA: TGTGCTAGCAGCTTAGAAGTCCGGGGAGGCGAGCAGTACTTC.

CDR3 DNA: TGTGCCAGCAGCCTTAGACAGCGAAACACTGAAGCTTTCTTT. Residues: CASSLRQRNTEAFF. V gene TRBV5-4 combines with J gene TRBJ1-1; a possible D gene is TRBD1 (5 bases). Germline loops: CDR1 SGHNT, CDR2 YYREEE (reference sequence). This CDR3 spans 14 amino acids. V shed 4 bases and J shed 2 bases, with 12 bases lying between them. The variable domain in full, completed from reference TRBV5-4 and TRBJ1-1, reads ETGVTQSPTHLIKTRGQQVTLRCSSQSGHNTVSWYQQALGQGPQFIFQYYREEENGRGNFPPRFSGLQFPNYSSELNVNALELDDSALYLCASSLRQRNTEAFFGQGTRLTVV.

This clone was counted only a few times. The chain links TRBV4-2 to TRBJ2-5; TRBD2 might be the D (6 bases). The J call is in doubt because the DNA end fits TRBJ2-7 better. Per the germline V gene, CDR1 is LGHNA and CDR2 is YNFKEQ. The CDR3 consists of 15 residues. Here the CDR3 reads CASSQVSAGSYEQYF. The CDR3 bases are TGTGCCAGCAGCCAAGTTTCCGCGGGGTCCTACGAGCAGTACTTC.

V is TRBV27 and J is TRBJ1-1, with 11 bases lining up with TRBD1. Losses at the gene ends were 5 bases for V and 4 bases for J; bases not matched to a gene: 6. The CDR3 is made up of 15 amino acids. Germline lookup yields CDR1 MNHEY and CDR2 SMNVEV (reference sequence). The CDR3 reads CASSTGQGAFTEAFF. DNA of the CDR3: TGTGCCAGCAGTACCGGACAGGGGGCGTTCACTGAAGCTTTCTTT.

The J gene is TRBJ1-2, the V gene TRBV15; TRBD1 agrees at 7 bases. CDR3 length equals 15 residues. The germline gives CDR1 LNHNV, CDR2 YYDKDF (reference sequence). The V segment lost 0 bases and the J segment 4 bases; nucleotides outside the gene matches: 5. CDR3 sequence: CATSRDEGGVYGYTF. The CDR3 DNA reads TGTGCCACCAGCAGAGATGAAGGGGGCGTCTATGGCTACACCTTC.

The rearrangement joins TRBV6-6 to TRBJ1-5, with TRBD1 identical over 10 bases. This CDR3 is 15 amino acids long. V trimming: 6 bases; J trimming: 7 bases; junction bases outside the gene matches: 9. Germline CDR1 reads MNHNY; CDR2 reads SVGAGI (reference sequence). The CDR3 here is CASRPTTGGGQPQHF. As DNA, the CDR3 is TGTGCCAGCAGACCCACGACAGGGGGCGGGCAGCCCCAGCATTTT.

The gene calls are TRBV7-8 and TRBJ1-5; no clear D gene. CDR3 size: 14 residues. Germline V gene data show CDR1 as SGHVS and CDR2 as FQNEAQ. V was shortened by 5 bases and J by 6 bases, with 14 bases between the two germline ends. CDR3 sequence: CASSTRRGGQPQHF. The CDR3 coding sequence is TGTGCCAGCAGCACCCGGCGGGGAGGTCAGCCCCAGCATTTT. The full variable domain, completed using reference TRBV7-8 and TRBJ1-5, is GAGVSQSPRYKVAKRGQDVALRCDPISGHVSLFWYQQALGQGPEFLTYFQNEAQLDKSGLPSDRFFAERPEGSVSTLKIQRTQQEDSAVYLCASSTRRGGQPQHFGDGTRLSIL.

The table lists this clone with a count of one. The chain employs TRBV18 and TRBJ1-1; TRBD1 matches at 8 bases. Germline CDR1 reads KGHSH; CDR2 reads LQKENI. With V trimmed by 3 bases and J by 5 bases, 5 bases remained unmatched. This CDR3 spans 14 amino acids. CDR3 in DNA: TGTGCCAGCTCACCGCGACAGGGGATGACTGAAGCTTTCTTT. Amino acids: CASSPRQGMTEAFF.

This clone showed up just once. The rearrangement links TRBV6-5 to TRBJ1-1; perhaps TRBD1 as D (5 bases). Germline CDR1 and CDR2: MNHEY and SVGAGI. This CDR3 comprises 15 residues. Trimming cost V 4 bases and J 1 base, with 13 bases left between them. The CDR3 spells CASSSSITGNTEAFF. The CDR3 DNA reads TGTGCCAGCAGTTCATCCATCACAGGGAACACTGAAGCTTTCTTT.

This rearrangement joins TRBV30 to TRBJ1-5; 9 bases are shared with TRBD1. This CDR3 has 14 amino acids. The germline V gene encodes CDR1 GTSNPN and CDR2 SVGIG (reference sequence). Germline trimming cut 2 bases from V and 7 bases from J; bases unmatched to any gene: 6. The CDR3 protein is CAWSKGTGLQPQHF. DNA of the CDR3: TGTGCCTGGAGTAAGGGGACAGGGCTACAGCCCCAGCATTTT. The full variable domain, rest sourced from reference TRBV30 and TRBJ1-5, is SQTIHQWPATLVQPVGSPLSLECTVEGTSNPNLYWYRQAAGRGLQLLFYSVGIGQISSEVPQNLSASRPQDRQFILSSKKLLLSDSGFYLCAWSKGTGLQPQHFGDGTRLSIL.

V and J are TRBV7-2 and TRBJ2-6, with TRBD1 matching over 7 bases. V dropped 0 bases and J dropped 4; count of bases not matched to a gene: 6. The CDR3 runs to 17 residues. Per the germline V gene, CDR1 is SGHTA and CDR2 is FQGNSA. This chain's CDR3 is CASSLAGTAWGANVLTF. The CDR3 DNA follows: TGTGCCAGCAGCTTAGCAGGGACAGCGTGGGGGGCCAACGTCCTGACTTTC.

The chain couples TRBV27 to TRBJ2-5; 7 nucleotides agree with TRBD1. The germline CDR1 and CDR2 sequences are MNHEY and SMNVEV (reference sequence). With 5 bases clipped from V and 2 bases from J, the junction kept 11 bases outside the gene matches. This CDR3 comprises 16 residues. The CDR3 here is CASSPGPGQQQETQYF. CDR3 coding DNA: TGTGCCAGCAGTCCCGGTCCGGGACAGCAACAAGAGACCCAGTACTTC.

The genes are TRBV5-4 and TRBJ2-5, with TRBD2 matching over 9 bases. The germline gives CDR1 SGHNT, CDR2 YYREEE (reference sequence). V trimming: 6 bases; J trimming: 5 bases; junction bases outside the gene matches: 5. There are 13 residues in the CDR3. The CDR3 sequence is CASTLAGTETQYF. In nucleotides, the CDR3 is TGTGCCAGCACTCTAGCGGGGACTGAGACCCAGTACTTC.

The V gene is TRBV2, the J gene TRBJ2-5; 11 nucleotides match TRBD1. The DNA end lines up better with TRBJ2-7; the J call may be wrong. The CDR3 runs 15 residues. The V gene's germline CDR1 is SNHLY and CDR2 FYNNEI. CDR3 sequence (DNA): TGTGCCAGCAGTGAGGTGGGACAGGGGGAGTACGAGCAGTACTTC. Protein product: CASSEVGQGEYEQYF.

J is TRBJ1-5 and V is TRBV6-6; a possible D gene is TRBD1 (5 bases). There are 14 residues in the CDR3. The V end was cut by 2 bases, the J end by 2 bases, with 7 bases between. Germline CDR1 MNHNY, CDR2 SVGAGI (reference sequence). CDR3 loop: CASSYRGGNQPQHF. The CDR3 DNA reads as TGTGCCAGCAGTTACAGGGGTGGCAATCAGCCCCAGCATTTT.

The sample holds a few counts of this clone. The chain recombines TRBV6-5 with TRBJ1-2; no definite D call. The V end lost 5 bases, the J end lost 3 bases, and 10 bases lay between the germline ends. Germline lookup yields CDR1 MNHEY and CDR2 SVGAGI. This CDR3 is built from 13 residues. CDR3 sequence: CASSPTKDYGYTF. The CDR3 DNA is TGTGCCAGCAGTCCCACTAAAGACTATGGCTACACCTTC.

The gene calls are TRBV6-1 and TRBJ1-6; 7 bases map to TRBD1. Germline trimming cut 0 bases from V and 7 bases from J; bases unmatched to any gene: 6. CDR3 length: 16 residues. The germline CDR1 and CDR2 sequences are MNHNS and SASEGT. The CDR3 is CASSEAGGQPNSPLHF. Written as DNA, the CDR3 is TGTGCCAGCAGTGAAGCAGGGGGACAGCCGAATTCACCCCTCCACTTT.